The rows below give T cell receptor beta chains drawn from one sample of a study of identical twins. TCRdb passed the 5' RACE reads through MiXCR, listing each CDR3 protein once. The table shows 300,000 to 350,000 distinct CDR3 sequences, with 12% occurring only once. These data were also reused for a study on yellow fever vaccine responses in identical twins.

The sequencing input was CD8+ T cells sorted from blood. The receptors shown here come from a woman younger than 30 in good health. Both conserved end residues are part of each CDR3. Each record gives: V gene, J gene, clone size, CDR3 protein. A clone size is listed for some rows: how often the clone was seen (once, few, many), or a class if it is expanded.

TRBV11-1	TRBJ2-4	NA	CASSFPTGIQYF
TRBV7-8	TRBJ2-6	NA	CASSLARSGANVLTF
TRBV7-9	TRBJ2-5	NA	CASSLTSARPQETQYF
TRBV20-1	TRBJ2-1	few	CSATGGNEQFF
TRBV4-1	TRBJ2-7	NA	CASSRAIGGGDYEQYF
TRBV6-5	TRBJ2-5	NA	CASSYIPGLAGGREETQYF
TRBV10-3	TRBJ1-5	few	CAISESGPRLISNQPQHF
TRBV7-9	TRBJ2-4	few	CASSFSDRTMAKNIQYF
TRBV27	TRBJ1-2	NA	CASSPTGTGIYGYTF
TRBV18	TRBJ2-7	few	CASSPSGSTSSYEQYF
TRBV7-8	TRBJ2-1	few	CASSLRQDNEQFF
TRBV12-3/TRBV12-4	TRBJ1-2	many	CASSLLGSGYGYTF
TRBV28	TRBJ1-3	NA	CASSFDGNTIYF
TRBV21-1	TRBJ2-7	many	CASSGGLLEISYEQYF
TRBV2	TRBJ1-4	few	CASSEGAGANEKLFF
TRBV4-1	TRBJ2-1	few	CASSQDRNGNEQFF
TRBV29-1	TRBJ2-2	NA	CSVTEWTGELFF
TRBV29-1	TRBJ2-4	NA	CSGVAKNIQYF
TRBV20-1	TRBJ2-3	few	CSARLHPTELIHGTDTQYF
TRBV7-8	TRBJ1-4	few	CASSTQTGANEKLFF
TRBV12-3/TRBV12-4	TRBJ2-1	NA	CASKPATGAESNEQFF
TRBV28	TRBJ2-1	few	CASSSPTGRRDNEQFF
TRBV5-5	TRBJ2-1	many	CASSLDPPGASSYNEQFF
TRBV20-1	TRBJ2-1	few	CSANEVGGPRNNEQFF
TRBV7-9	TRBJ2-7	NA	CASSSAGPPEQYF
TRBV12-3/TRBV12-4	TRBJ2-2	NA	CASSLITGSLQAGELFF
TRBV20-1	TRBJ2-2	NA	CSARKGGEVGELFF
TRBV11-1	TRBJ2-3	few	CASSVTSGRTDTQYF
TRBV6-5	TRBJ2-2	few	CASSYSENTGELFF
TRBV5-5	TRBJ1-1	NA	CASSGQGGYTEAFF
TRBV20-1	TRBJ2-1	NA	CSASSGSVYEQFF
TRBV11-1	TRBJ1-1	few	CASSAREQGMGSMNTEAFF
TRBV19	TRBJ1-5	few	CASSATGERHQPQHF
TRBV7-9	TRBJ1-2	few	CASSRTDRGLPNYGYTF
TRBV12-3/TRBV12-4	TRBJ2-1	few	CASSLLGLAEYNEQFF
TRBV27	TRBJ2-3	NA	CASSLSAGEGPDTQYF
TRBV7-9	TRBJ2-1	many	CASSLAWGAEQFF
TRBV7-6	TRBJ1-1	few	CASSLTGGSSEAFF
TRBV6-2/TRBV6-3	TRBJ2-1	few	CASTTPPGGVAVFNEQFF
TRBV29-1	TRBJ2-5	few	CSVSTGLQETQYF
TRBV12-3/TRBV12-4	TRBJ2-7	few	CASSLSGRYEQYF
TRBV4-1	TRBJ2-6	many	CASSQDRFDGANVLTF
TRBV29-1	TRBJ2-5	few	CSVLKGQGRQETQYF